This T cell receptor (beta chain) was profiled in a study of blood T cell repertoires in COVID-19. Turning to the study itself: Donors in the United States, Italy and Spain gave samples during acute or convalescent COVID-19. Nucleic acid was either cDNA or gDNA, and it came from T cells, B-cell-depleted T cells, or PBMCs.

As originally analysed: Reference gene primer amplification gave estimated nucleated cell counts. Sequencing used immunoSEQ multiplex PCR; TCRdb keeps in-frame clones, though not all of them. V, J and clone size are those of that table, while D and trimming were read from the DNA. The profile shows under 95,000 clones, around 85% of them singletons. The germline V gene has CDR1 LGHDT and CDR2 YNNKEL (reference sequence). Trimming removed 2 bases from V and 4 bases from J; junction bases left unmatched: 8. The CDR3 sequence is 17 residues long. This chain links TRBV3-1 (or the pseudogene TRBV3-2) with TRBJ2-2; 9 bases map to TRBD2. Sequencing input: peripheral blood. The sequence came from an older man with acute or convalescent COVID-19. CDR3 sequence: CASSQYLRGGGTGELFF. The CDR3 DNA is TGTGCCAGCAGCCAATACCTTCGCGGGGGGGGCACCGGGGAGCTGTTTTTT.